The rows below give T cell receptor beta chains drawn from one sample of a study of blood T cell repertoires in COVID-19. Sequenced by immunoSEQ multiplex PCR; TCRdb stores in-frame clones only, minus some. The data hold 120,000 or so clones, with about 88% observed a single time. Sample: peripheral blood. The receptor set was obtained from a human donor in a cohort sampled during active COVID-19. The CDR3 runs from the conserved cysteine through the conserved F or W. A D gene is named only where the DNA matches it firmly. Clone size is shown for a subset of rows, as once, few, many or a class of expanded clone.

D	size	J	V	CDR3	DNA
TRBD2	few	TRBJ2-7	TRBV18	CASSPVAGGSYEQYF	TGTGCCAGCTCACCAGTTGCGGGAGGATCCTACGAGCAGTACTTC
.	once	TRBJ2-5	TRBV18	CASSPFQQENQETQYF	TGTGCCAGCTCACCATTCCAACAGGAGAACCAAGAGACCCAGTACTTC
.	.	TRBJ2-5	TRBV7-2	CASRLGGGQETQYF	TGTGCCAGCAGACTGGGGGGGGGCCAGGAGACCCAGTACTTC
.	.	TRBJ1-2	TRBV5-1	CASSSEGSNYGYTF	TGCGCCAGCAGCTCGGAGGGGTCGAACTATGGCTACACCTTC
.	.	TRBJ1-2	TRBV28	CASSFSPQNYGYTF	TGTGCCAGCAGTTTCTCCCCACAAAACTATGGCTACACCTTC
.	.	TRBJ1-6	TRBV21-1	CASSKGDRGLHNSPLHF	TGTGCCAGCAGCAAGGGGGACAGGGGGTTGCATAATTCACCCCTCCACTTT
.	.	TRBJ1-1	TRBV7-2	CASSLGLRTEAFF	TGTGCCAGCAGCTTAGGTCTCAGAACTGAAGCTTTCTTT
TRBD1	.	TRBJ1-4	TRBV2	CASSLQGASRF	TGTGCCAGCAGTCTGCAGGGGGCCAGCCGATTT
TRBD2	.	TRBJ2-3	TRBV3-1/TRBV3-2	CASSLAGGSTDTQYF	TGTGCCAGCAGCCTAGCGGGGGGAAGCACAGATACGCAGTATTTT
.	.	TRBJ1-6	TRBV11-2	CASSLTNNMLSPLHF	TGTGCCAGCAGCTTAACTAACAATATGCTTTCACCCCTCCACTTT
.	.	TRBJ1-1	TRBV6-5	CASSYRREVNTEAFF	TGTGCCAGCAGTTACCGGAGAGAGGTGAACACTGAAGCTTTCTTT
.	.	TRBJ2-2	TRBV28	CASSRGKGAGTGELFF	TGTGCCAGCAGCCGGGGGAAAGGGGCTGGGACCGGGGAGCTGTTTTTT
.	once	TRBJ2-5	TRBV12-3/TRBV12-4	CASNQNPGKTQYF	TGTGCCAGCAACCAAAATCCGGGAAAGACCCAGTACTTC
TRBD1	few	TRBJ1-2	TRBV27	CASSLQGARGYGYTF	TGTGCCAGCAGTTTGCAGGGGGCGCGGGGCTATGGCTACACCTTC
TRBD2	.	TRBJ2-3	TRBV5-1	CASSLGLAGASTDTQYF	TGCGCCAGCAGCTTGGGACTAGCGGGGGCAAGCACAGATACGCAGTATTTT
TRBD1	few	TRBJ1-2	TRBV5-1	CASSQEQGAGYTF	TGCGCCAGCAGCCAAGAGCAGGGGGCGGGCTACACCTTC
TRBD1	.	TRBJ2-5	TRBV19	CASSMWTGRPHQETQYF	TGTGCCAGTAGTATGTGGACAGGGAGGCCCCACCAGGAGACCCAGTACTTC
TRBD1	.	TRBJ1-2	TRBV5-6	CASSLLSGTGYGYTF	TGTGCCAGCAGCTTGTTAAGCGGGACAGGCTATGGCTACACCTTC
TRBD1	.	TRBJ1-6	TRBV19	CASRPGGGYNSPLHF	TGTGCCAGTAGGCCAGGGGGCGGGTATAATTCACCCCTCCACTTT
TRBD1	.	TRBJ2-7	TRBV19	CASRSLGTGTHEQYF	TGTGCCAGTAGATCCCTAGGGACAGGGACCCACGAGCAGTACTTC
TRBD1	.	TRBJ2-1	TRBV27	CASSLTLWTGGRDEQFF	TGTGCCAGCAGTTTAACCCTCTGGACAGGGGGCAGGGATGAGCAGTTCTTC
.	.	TRBJ1-1	TRBV5-1	CASSYGGGRGNTEAFF	TGCGCCAGCAGCTATGGCGGGGGCAGGGGGAACACTGAAGCTTTCTTT
.	.	TRBJ1-3	TRBV4-1	CASSQDHRGNTIYF	TGCGCCAGCAGCCAAGATCACAGGGGAAACACCATATATTTT
TRBD1	once	TRBJ2-2	TRBV7-9	CASSRGQGYTGELFF	TGTGCCAGCAGCCGTGGACAGGGGTACACCGGGGAGCTGTTTTTT
.	.	TRBJ2-1	TRBV24-1	CATSEIDNEQFF	TGTGCCACCAGTGAGATAGACAATGAGCAGTTCTTC
.	.	TRBJ2-7	TRBV4-1	CASSQEGMRGGKQYF	TGCGCCAGCAGCCAAGAGGGTATGAGAGGGGGAAAGCAGTACTTC
.	.	TRBJ2-1	TRBV2	CASSVREYNEQFF	TGTGCCAGCAGTGTTAGGGAGTACAATGAGCAGTTCTTC
.	.	TRBJ1-2	TRBV10-3	CAISDLQGYYGYTF	TGTGCCATCAGTGATCTTCAGGGGTACTATGGCTACACCTTC
TRBD1	once	TRBJ1-3	TRBV28	CASSSPGGAFGNTIYF	TGTGCCAGCAGTTCCCCAGGGGGCGCTTTCGGAAACACCATATATTTT
TRBD1	.	TRBJ1-2	TRBV3-1/TRBV3-2	CASSQEGQGIYGYTF	TGTGCCAGCAGCCAGGAGGGACAGGGGATCTATGGCTACACCTTC
TRBD2	.	TRBJ2-2	TRBV4-2	CASRGRLAGGNTGELFF	TGTGCCAGCCGGGGGAGGCTAGCGGGGGGGAACACCGGGGAGCTGTTTTTT
.	few	TRBJ2-2	TRBV5-4	CASSLIWGESGTGELFF	TGTGCCAGCAGCCTGATCTGGGGGGAGTCGGGAACCGGGGAGCTGTTTTTT
.	.	TRBJ2-7	TRBV7-6	CASSLASDSTYEQYF	TGTGCCAGCAGCTTAGCTTCAGACAGTACCTACGAGCAGTACTTC
TRBD1	.	TRBJ1-4	TRBV24-1	CATSAGGRATNEKLFF	TGTGCCACCTCCGCAGGGGGACGGGCAACTAATGAAAAACTGTTTTTT
.	.	TRBJ2-1	TRBV28	CASIPTGTYYNEQFF	TGTGCCAGCATCCCAACGGGAACATACTACAATGAGCAGTTCTTC
.	.	TRBJ1-1	TRBV5-1	CASSLGGQGGTEAFF	TGCGCCAGCAGCTTGGGGGGCCAGGGAGGCACTGAAGCTTTCTTT
TRBD1	.	TRBJ1-2	TRBV27	CASRGTGTRGYTF	TGTGCCAGCAGAGGGACAGGGACTCGGGGCTACACCTTC
TRBD1	once	TRBJ1-1	TRBV7-2	CASSPRGGPEAFF	TGTGCCAGCAGCCCAAGAGGGGGCCCTGAAGCTTTCTTT
TRBD1	.	TRBJ2-4	TRBV7-7	CASSPGQGTLLAKNIQYF	TGTGCTAGCAGCCCGGGACAGGGGACCTTACTAGCCAAAAACATTCAGTACTTC
.	.	TRBJ1-5	TRBV6-5	CASRPGLIQPQHF	TGTGCCAGCAGGCCTGGACTTATTCAGCCCCAGCATTTT
TRBD2	.	TRBJ2-1	TRBV7-9	CASSHGLAGYNEQFF	TGTGCCAGCAGCCACGGACTAGCGGGTTACAATGAGCAGTTCTTC
.	.	TRBJ1-4	TRBV3-1/TRBV3-2	CASSRGGADEKLFF	TGTGCCAGCAGCCGGGGAGGGGCGGATGAAAAACTGTTTTTT
TRBD1	.	TRBJ2-3	TRBV6-5	CASRGQGYFTDTQYF	TGTGCCAGCAGGGGACAGGGCTACTTCACAGATACGCAGTATTTT
.	.	TRBJ1-2	TRBV21-1	CASRTVGAAYGYTF	TGTGCCAGCAGGACGGTGGGGGCAGCCTATGGCTACACCTTC
.	.	TRBJ2-3	TRBV13	CASSSRSTSTDTQYF	TGTGCCAGCAGCTCCCGGAGCACTAGCACAGATACGCAGTATTTT
.	.	TRBJ1-2	TRBV28	CASSLASTGGYGYTF	TGTGCCAGCAGTTTAGCCTCCACGGGGGGCTATGGCTACACCTTC
.	few	TRBJ2-3	TRBV4-2	CASSQEGGGRGSTDTQYF	TGTGCCAGCAGCCAAGAGGGGGGCGGGAGAGGGAGCACAGATACGCAGTATTTT
.	.	TRBJ1-1	TRBV12-3/TRBV12-4	CASRPGENTEAFF	TGTGCCAGCAGACCAGGGGAGAACACTGAAGCTTTCTTT
.	.	TRBJ2-2	TRBV25-1	CASSETVYENWNTGELFF	TGTGCCAGCAGTGAAACCGTTTACGAGAATTGGAACACCGGGGAGCTGTTTTTT
.	.	TRBJ2-7	TRBV20-1	CSTADSYEQYF	TGCAGCACAGCGGACTCCTACGAGCAGTACTTC